Shown below are 9 T cell receptor beta chains from a single sample sequenced in a study of shared clonotypes between healthy human individuals (dated by TCRdb to about 2020). Receptor amplification or capture employed the immunoSEQ multiplex PCR assay. Not all clones reach the TCRdb copy of this immuneACCESS table, which keeps in-frame sequences only. Checked studies attribute under half of the gap to unresolved V genes and leave the rest unexplained. The sample contains over 1.5 million clones, around 98% of them found a single time. Roughly 0.45% of the sample is held by the ten biggest clonotypes. The sample taken for sequencing was naive CD4+ T cells sorted from blood. The cell subset or site label for this specimen denotes: CD45RA+ positively selected. The receptors stem from a man aged 25-40 years in good health.

The rearrangement links TRBV5-6 to TRBJ2-7, with D perhaps TRBD2 (5 bases). The V end was cut by 1 base, the J end by 2 bases, with 13 bases between. The germline gives CDR1 SGHDT, CDR2 YYEEEE. The CDR3 is 15 amino acids. For the CDR3, the DNA is TGTGCCAGCAGCTTGATAGCGCGAGAGGCCTACGAGCAGTACTTC. Its translation: CASSLIAREAYEQYF.

The chain employs TRBV10-2 and TRBJ1-2; maybe TRBD1 (5 bases). The V gene lost 4 bases and the J gene lost 8 bases, with 14 bases spanning the gap. The CDR3 runs 13 residues. Germline V gives CDR1 WSHSY, CDR2 SAAADI. CDR3 in DNA: TGCGCCAGCAGTGGGGACCTTTTTTACGGCTACACCTTC. It yields the protein CASSGDLFYGYTF.

This chain connects TRBV30 to TRBJ2-1, with unresolved D. This CDR3 region has 11 residues. V lost 3 bases and J lost 7, with 7 bases in between. Germline lookup yields CDR1 GTSNPN and CDR2 SVGIG (reference sequence). CDR3 region: CAWRIRNEQFF. CDR3 coding DNA: TGTGCCTGGAGAATAAGAAATGAGCAGTTCTTC.

This chain joins TRBV10-3 and TRBJ2-2, with TRBD1 matching 9 bases. The CDR3 runs 14 residues. V was clipped by 7 bases and J by 3 bases; unmatched bases: 3. Germline V gene lookup returns CDR1 ENHRY and CDR2 SYGVKD. The DNA for the CDR3 is TGTGCCATCACAAGACAGGGGGACACCGGGGAGCTGTTTTTT. Its protein product is CAITRQGDTGELFF.

This clone appeared a single time. The V gene is TRBV19, the J gene TRBJ2-2; the D gene is possibly TRBD1 (5 bases). The CDR3 is made up of 14 amino acids. Germline V lookup: CDR1 LNHDA, CDR2 SQIVND (reference sequence). The ends were cut back, 2 bases at V and 4 bases at J, with 8 bases in the middle. The CDR3 reads CASSIWQGTGELFF. CDR3 in DNA: TGTGCCAGTAGTATATGGCAGGGCACCGGGGAGCTGTTTTTT.

The rearrangement uses TRBV5-1 and TRBJ2-3; perhaps TRBD2 as D (5 bases). V was trimmed by 3 bases and J by 1 base, leaving 12 bases between them. The CDR3 is made up of 15 amino acids. CDR1 and CDR2 from the germline V gene are SGHRS and YFSETQ. This chain's CDR3 is CASSWAGKGTDTQYF. In DNA form, the CDR3 reads TGCGCCAGCAGCTGGGCCGGGAAAGGCACAGATACGCAGTATTTT.

A single count supports this clone. The chain couples TRBV6-1 to TRBJ1-5; 10 positions agree with TRBD1. Trimming cost V 1 base and J 2 bases; bases outside gene matches: 5. The CDR3 covers 17 residues. Per germline, CDR1 MNHNS and CDR2 SASEGT. The CDR3 DNA reads as TGTGCCAGCAGTGAAGTGACAGGGGGCGAAGGCAATCAGCCCCAGCATTTT. This gives the protein CASSEVTGGEGNQPQHF.

The chain recombines TRBV5-1 with TRBJ2-2, with 16 bases fitting TRBD2. CDR3 length: 20 residues. Germline V gives CDR1 SGHRS, CDR2 YFSETQ. V shed 4 bases, J shed 6 bases, and the junction held 15 bases outside the gene matches. The CDR3 DNA follows: TGCGCCAGCAGCCCCGGGACTAGCGGGAGGGACCACTGGGTAGCCGGGGAGCTGTTTTTT. This gives the protein CASSPGTSGRDHWVAGELFF. Full variable domain (remainder filled in from reference TRBV5-1 and TRBJ2-2): KAGVTQTPRYLIKTRGQQVTLSCSPISGHRSVSWYQQTPGQGLQFLFEYFSETQRNKGNFPGRFSGRQFSNSRSEMNVSTLELGDSALYLCASSPGTSGRDHWVAGELFFGEGSRLTVL.

The chain carries TRBV10-3 and TRBJ2-3, with D possibly being TRBD1 or TRBD2 (5 bases each). Germline CDR1 reads ENHRY; CDR2 reads SYGVKD. The CDR3 contains 14 residues. Trimming left V 7 bases short and J 1 base short, with 12 bases between. The CDR3 nucleotides are TGTGCCATCACCCGTCGGGGCCGCACAGATACGCAGTATTTT. Encoded protein: CAITRRGRTDTQYF.